Included here is one T cell receptor (beta chain) sequence, with context. Libraries were prepared by immunoSEQ multiplex PCR; TCRdb keeps only in-frame clonotypes and omits some of them. There are roughly 97,000 clones in the sample; roughly nine tenths occur only once, and roughly 5% lies in the top ten. This CDR3 contains 12 residues. With 8 bases removed from V and 1 base from J, the gap between germline ends came to 3 bases. Germline lookup yields CDR1 SNHLY and CDR2 FYNNEI. The data were taken from a study of OX40 agonist ivuxolimab in advanced cancers. J is TRBJ1-6 and V is TRBV2; no reliable D call. The specimen comprised CD4+ or CD8+ T cells sorted from blood, sampled in a trial of the OX40 agonist ivuxolimab. The TCR was taken from an adult with an advanced solid tumor such as melanoma, head and neck, liver or kidney cancer. CDR3 amino acids: CASRSYNSPLHF. The CDR3 DNA sequence: TGTGCCAGCCGTTCCTATAATTCACCCCTCCACTTT.